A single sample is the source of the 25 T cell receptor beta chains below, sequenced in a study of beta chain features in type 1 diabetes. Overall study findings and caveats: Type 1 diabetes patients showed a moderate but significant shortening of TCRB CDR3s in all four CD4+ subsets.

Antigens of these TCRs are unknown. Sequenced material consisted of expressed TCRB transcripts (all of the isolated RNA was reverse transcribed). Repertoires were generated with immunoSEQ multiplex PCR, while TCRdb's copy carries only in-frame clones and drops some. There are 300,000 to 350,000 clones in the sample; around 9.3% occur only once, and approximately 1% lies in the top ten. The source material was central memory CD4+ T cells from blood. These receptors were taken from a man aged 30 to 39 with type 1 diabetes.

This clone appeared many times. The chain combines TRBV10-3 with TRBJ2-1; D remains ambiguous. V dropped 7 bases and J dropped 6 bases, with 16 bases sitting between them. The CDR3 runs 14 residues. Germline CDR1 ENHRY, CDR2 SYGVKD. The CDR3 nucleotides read TGTGCCATCACTTCTGACCCCGTTGCCAATGAGCAGTTCTTC. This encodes CAITSDPVANEQFF.

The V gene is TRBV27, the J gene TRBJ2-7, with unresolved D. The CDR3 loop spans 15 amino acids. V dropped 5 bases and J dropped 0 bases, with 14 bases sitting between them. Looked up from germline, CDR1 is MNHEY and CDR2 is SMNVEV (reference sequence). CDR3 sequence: CASSRAEVYSYEQYF. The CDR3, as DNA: TGTGCCAGCAGTCGGGCAGAGGTATACTCCTACGAGCAGTACTTC.

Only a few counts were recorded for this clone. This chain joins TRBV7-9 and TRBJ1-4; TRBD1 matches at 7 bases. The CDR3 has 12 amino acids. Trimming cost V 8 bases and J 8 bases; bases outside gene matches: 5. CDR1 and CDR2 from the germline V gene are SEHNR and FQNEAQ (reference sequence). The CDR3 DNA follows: TGTGCCAGCGACAGGGTCGGCGAAAAACTGTTTTTT. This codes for CASDRVGEKLFF.

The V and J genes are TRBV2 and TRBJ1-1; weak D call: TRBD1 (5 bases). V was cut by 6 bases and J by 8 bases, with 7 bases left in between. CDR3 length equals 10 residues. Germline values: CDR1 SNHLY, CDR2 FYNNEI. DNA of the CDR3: TGTGCCAGCAGGTGGGGGGAAGCTTTCTTT. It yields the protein CASRWGEAFF.

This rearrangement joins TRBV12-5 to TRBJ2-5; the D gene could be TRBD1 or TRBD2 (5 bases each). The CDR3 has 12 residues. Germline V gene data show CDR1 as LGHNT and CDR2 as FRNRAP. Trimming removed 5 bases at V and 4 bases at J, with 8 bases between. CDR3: CASGGDGETQYF. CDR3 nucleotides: TGTGCTAGTGGTGGGGACGGAGAGACCCAGTACTTC. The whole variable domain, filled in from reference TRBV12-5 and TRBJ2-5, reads DARVTQTPRHKVTEMGQEVTMRCQPILGHNTVFWYRQTMMQGLELLAYFRNRAPLDDSGMPKDRFSAEMPDATLATLKIQPSEPRDSAVYFCASGGDGETQYFGPGTRLLVL.

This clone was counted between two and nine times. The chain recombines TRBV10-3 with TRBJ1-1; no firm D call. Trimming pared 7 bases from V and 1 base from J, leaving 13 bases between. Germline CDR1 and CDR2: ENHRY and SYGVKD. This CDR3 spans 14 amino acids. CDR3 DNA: TGTGCCATCAATGCCGGTTACGAGAACACTGAAGCTTTCTTT. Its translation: CAINAGYENTEAFF.

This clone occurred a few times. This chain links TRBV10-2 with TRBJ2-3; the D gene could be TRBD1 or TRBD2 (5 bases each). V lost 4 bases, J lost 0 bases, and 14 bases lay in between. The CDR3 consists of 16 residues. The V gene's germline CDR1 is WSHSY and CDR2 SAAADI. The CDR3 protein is CASSGGRSPSTDTQYF. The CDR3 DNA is TGCGCCAGCAGTGGGGGACGGTCGCCTAGCACAGATACGCAGTATTTT.

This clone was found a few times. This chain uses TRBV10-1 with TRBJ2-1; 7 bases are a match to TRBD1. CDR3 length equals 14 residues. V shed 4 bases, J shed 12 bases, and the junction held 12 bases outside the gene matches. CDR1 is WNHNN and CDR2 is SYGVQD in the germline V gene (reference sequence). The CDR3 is CASSGVGQVAGQFF. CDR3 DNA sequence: TGCGCCAGCAGTGGGGTCGGACAGGTGGCTGGGCAGTTCTTC.

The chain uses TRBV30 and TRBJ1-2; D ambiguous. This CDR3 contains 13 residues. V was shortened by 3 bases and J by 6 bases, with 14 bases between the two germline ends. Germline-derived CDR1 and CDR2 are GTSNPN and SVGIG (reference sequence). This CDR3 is CAWSYPEVDGYTF. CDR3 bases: TGTGCCTGGAGCTACCCGGAGGTGGATGGCTACACCTTC.

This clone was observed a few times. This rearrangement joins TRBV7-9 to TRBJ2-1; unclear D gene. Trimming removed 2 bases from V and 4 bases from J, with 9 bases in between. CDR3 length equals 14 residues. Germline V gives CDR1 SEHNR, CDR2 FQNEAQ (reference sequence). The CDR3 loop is CASSLNSRYNEQFF. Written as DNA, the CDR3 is TGTGCCAGCAGCTTAAACAGCCGTTACAATGAGCAGTTCTTC. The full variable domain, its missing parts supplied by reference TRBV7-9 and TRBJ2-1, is DTGVSQNPRHKITKRGQNVTFRCDPISEHNRLYWYRQTLGQGPEFLTYFQNEAQLEKSRLLSDRFSAERPKGSFSTLEIQRTEQGDSAMYLCASSLNSRYNEQFFGPGTRLTVL.

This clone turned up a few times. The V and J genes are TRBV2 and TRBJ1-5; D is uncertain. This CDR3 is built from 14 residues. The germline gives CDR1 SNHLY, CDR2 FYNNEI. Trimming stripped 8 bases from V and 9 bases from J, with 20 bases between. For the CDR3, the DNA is TGTGCCAGCGCTCCCCCGGCAGGACTCGGGCCCCAGCATTTT. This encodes CASAPPAGLGPQHF.

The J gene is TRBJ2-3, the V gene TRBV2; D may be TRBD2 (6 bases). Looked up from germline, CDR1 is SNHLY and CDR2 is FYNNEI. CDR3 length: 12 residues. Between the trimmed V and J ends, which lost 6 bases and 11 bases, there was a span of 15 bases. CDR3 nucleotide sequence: TGTGCCAGCAGGACCGAGACTAGGATGCAGTATTTT. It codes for CASRTETRMQYF.

In DNA form, the CDR3 reads TGTGCCTGGAGGGACGGCGTTACTAATGAAAAACTGTTTTTT. Encoded protein: CAWRDGVTNEKLFF. The genes are TRBV30 and TRBJ1-4; no clear D. V was cut by 3 bases and J by 2 bases, with 10 bases left in between. Germline values: CDR1 GTSNPN, CDR2 SVGIG (reference sequence). CDR3 length: 14 residues.

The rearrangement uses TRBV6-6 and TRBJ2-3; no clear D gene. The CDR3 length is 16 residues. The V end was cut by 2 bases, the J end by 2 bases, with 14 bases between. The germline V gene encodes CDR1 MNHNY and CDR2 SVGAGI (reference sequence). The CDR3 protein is CASSYRLRTSTDTQYF. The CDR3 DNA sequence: TGTGCCAGCAGTTACCGTCTCCGTACCTCCACAGATACGCAGTATTTT.

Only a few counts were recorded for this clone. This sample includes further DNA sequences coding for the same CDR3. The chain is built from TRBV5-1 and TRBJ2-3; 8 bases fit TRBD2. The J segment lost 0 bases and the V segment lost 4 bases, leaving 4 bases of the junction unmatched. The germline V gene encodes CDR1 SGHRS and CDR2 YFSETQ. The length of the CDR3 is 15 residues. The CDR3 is CASSLSGASTDTQYF. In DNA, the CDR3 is TGCGCCAGCAGCCTTAGCGGGGCTAGCACAGATACGCAGTATTTT.

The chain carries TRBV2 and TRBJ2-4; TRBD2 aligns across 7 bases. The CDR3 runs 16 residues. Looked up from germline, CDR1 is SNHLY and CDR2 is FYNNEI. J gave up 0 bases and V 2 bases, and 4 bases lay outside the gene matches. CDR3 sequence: CASSEPSGGAKNIQYF. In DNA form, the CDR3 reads TGTGCCAGCAGTGAACCTAGCGGCGGAGCCAAAAACATTCAGTACTTC. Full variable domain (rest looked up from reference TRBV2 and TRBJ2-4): EPEVTQTPSHQVTQMGQEVILRCVPISNHLYFYWYRQILGQKVEFLVSFYNNEISEKSEIFDDQFSVERPDGSNFTLKIRSTKLEDSAMYFCASSEPSGGAKNIQYFGAGTRLSVL.

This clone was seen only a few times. Written as DNA, the CDR3 is TGCGCCAGCAGCTTGGCGGCTAGCACAGATACGCAGTATTTT. It specifies CASSLAASTDTQYF. V and J are TRBV5-1 and TRBJ2-3; D not certain. Trimming stripped 0 bases from V and 0 bases from J, with 5 bases between. Germline CDR1 and CDR2: SGHRS and YFSETQ. CDR3 size: 14 residues.

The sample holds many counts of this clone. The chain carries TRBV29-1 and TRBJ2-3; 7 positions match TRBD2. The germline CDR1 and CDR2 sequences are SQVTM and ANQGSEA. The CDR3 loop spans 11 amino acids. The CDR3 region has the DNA TGCGGCGGCAGGGAGGGAGATACGCAGTATTTT. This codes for CGGREGDTQYF.

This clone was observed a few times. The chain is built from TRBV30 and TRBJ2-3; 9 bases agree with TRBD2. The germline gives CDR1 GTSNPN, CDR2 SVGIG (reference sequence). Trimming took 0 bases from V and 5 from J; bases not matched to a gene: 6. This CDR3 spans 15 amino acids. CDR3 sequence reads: CAWSVTRGGRDTQYF. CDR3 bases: TGTGCCTGGAGTGTTACGCGGGGGGGCAGAGATACGCAGTATTTT.

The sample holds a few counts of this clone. The CDR3 DNA is TGTGCCAGCAGCCTCCCGTACTACGAGCAGTACTTC. Protein: CASSLPYYEQYF. The J gene is TRBJ2-7, the V gene TRBV28; D gene unclear. The V end was cut by 6 bases, the J end by 3 bases, with 9 bases between. The CDR3 loop spans 12 amino acids. CDR1 is MDHEN, CDR2 SYDVKM, per germline.

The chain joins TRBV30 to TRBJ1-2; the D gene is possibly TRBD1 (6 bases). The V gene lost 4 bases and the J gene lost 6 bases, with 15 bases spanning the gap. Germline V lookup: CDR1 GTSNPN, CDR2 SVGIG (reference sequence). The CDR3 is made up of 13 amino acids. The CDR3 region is CAWTGDDEDGYTF. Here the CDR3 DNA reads TGTGCCTGGACAGGGGATGATGAGGATGGCTACACCTTC.

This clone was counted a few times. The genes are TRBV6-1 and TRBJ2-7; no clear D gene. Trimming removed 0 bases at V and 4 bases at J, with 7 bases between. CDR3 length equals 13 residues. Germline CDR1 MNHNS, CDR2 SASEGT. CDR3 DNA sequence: TGTGCCAGCAGTGAAGCAGTACATTACGAGCAGTACTTC. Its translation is CASSEAVHYEQYF.

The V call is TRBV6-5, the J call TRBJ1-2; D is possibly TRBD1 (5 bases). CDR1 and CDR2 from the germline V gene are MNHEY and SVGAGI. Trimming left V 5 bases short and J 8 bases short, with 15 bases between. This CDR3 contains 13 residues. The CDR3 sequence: CASSDGTSGGYTF. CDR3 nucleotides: TGTGCCAGCAGTGACGGGACCTCGGGGGGCTACACCTTC.

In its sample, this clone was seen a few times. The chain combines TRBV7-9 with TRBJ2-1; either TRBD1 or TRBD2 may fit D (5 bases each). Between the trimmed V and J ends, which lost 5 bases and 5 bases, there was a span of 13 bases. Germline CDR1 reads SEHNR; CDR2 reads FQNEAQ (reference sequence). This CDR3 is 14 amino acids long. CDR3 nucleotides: TGTGCCAGCAGCCAGTACGGGACGGACAATGAGCAGTTCTTC. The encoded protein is CASSQYGTDNEQFF. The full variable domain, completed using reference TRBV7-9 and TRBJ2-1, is DTGVSQNPRHKITKRGQNVTFRCDPISEHNRLYWYRQTLGQGPEFLTYFQNEAQLEKSRLLSDRFSAERPKGSFSTLEIQRTEQGDSAMYLCASSQYGTDNEQFFGPGTRLTVL.

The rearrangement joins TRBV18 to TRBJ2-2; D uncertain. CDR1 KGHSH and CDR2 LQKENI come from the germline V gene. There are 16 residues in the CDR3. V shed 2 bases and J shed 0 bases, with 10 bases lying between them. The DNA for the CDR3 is TGTGCCAGCTCACCAGCCGGGTCCTCGAACACCGGGGAGCTGTTTTTT. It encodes CASSPAGSSNTGELFF.